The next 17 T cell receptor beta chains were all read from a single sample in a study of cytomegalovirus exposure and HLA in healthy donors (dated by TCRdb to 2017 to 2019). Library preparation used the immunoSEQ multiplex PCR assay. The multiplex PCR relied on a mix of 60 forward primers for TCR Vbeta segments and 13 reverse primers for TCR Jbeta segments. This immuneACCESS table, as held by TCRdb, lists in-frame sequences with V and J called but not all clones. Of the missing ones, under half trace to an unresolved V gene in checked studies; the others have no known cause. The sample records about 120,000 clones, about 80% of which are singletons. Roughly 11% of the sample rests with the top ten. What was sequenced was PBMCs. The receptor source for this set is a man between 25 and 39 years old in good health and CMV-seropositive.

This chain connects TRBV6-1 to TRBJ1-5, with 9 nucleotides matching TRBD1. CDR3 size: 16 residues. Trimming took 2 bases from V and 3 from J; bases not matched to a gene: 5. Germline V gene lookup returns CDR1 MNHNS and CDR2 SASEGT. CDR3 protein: CASSEPGQGPNQPQHF. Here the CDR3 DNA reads TGTGCCAGCAGTGAACCGGGACAGGGTCCCAATCAGCCCCAGCATTTT.

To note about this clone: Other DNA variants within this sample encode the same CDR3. CDR3 in DNA: TGCGCCAGCAGCTTGGACAGGGTGGGCTCCTACAATGAGCAGTTCTTC. It codes for CASSLDRVGSYNEQFF. V is TRBV5-1 and J is TRBJ2-1; D is possibly TRBD1 (6 bases). From germline, CDR1 is SGHRS and CDR2 YFSETQ. The CDR3 length is 16 residues. V gave up 0 bases and J gave up 0 bases, with 10 bases separating them.

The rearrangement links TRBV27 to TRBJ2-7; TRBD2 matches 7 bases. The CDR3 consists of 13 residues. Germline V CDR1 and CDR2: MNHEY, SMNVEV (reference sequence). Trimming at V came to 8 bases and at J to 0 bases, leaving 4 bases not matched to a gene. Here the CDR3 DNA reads TGTGCCAGCTGGAGCGGGAACTCCTACGAGCAGTACTTC. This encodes CASWSGNSYEQYF.

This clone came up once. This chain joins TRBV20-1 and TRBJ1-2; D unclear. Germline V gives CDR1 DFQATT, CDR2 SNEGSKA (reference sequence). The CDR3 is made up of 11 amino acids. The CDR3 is CSASGNYGYTF. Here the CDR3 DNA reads TGCAGCGCGTCGGGTAACTATGGCTACACCTTC.

CDR3 coding DNA: TGTGCCAGCAGTAGGGGCAGGGAAGGTCAGCCCCAGCATTTT. It specifies CASSRGREGQPQHF. This rearrangement joins TRBV27 to TRBJ1-5, with D perhaps matching TRBD1 (5 bases). V gave up 5 bases and J gave up 6 bases, with 14 bases separating them. CDR3 length equals 14 residues. Germline CDR1 and CDR2: MNHEY and SMNVEV (reference sequence).

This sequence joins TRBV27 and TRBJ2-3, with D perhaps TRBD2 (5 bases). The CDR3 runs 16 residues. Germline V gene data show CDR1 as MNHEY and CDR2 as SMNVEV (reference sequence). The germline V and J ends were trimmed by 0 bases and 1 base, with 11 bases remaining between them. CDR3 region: CASSLSSSIRTDTQYF. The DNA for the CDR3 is TGTGCCAGCAGTTTATCGTCTAGCATCCGCACAGATACGCAGTATTTT.

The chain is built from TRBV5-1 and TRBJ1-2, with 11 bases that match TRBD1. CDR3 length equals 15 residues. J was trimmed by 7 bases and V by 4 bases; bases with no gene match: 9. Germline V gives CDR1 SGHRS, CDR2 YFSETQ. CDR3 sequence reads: CASSIDGQGAGGYTF. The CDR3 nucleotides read TGCGCCAGCAGCATCGACGGACAGGGGGCTGGTGGCTACACCTTC.

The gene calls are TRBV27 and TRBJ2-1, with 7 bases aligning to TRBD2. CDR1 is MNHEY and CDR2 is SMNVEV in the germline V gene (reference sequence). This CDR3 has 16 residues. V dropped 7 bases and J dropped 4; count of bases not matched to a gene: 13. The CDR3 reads CASNPLRAGRYNEQFF. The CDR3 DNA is TGTGCCAGCAACCCCCTTCGAGCGGGACGGTACAATGAGCAGTTCTTC.

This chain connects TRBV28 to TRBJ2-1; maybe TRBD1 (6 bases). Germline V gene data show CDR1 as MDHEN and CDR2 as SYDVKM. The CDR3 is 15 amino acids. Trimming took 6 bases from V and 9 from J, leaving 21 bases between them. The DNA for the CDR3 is TGTGCCAGCAGCCCCCCACAGGGTACCGGGCCTGAGCAGTTCTTC. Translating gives CASSPPQGTGPEQFF. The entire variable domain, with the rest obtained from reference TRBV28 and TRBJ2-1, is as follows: DVKVTQSSRYLVKRTGEKVFLECVQDMDHENMFWYRQDPGLGLRLIYFSYDVKMKEKGDIPEGYSVSREKKERFSLILESASTNQTSMYLCASSPPQGTGPEQFFGPGTRLTVL.

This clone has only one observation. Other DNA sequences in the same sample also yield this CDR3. DNA of the CDR3: TGTGCCAGCAGCTTATACAGGGGAGGCAATCAGCCCCAGCATTTT. It yields the protein CASSLYRGGNQPQHF. The chain has TRBV5-8 and TRBJ1-5, with 7 bases aligning to TRBD1. The CDR3 loop spans 15 amino acids. The J segment lost 2 bases and the V segment lost 2 bases, leaving 4 bases of the junction unmatched. Per the germline V gene, CDR1 is SGHTS and CDR2 is YDEGEE.

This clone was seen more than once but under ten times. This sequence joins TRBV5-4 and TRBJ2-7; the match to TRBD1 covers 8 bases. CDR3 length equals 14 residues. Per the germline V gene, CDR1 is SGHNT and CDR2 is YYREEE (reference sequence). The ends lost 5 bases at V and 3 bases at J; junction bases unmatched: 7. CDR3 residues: CASRAGQEHYEQYF. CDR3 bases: TGTGCCAGCAGGGCGGGACAGGAGCACTACGAGCAGTACTTC.

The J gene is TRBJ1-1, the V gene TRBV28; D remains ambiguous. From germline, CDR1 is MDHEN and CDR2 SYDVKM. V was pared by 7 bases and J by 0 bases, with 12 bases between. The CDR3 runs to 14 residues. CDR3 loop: CASTPLTVNTEAFF. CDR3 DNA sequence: TGTGCCAGCACCCCCCTAACAGTGAACACTGAAGCTTTCTTT.

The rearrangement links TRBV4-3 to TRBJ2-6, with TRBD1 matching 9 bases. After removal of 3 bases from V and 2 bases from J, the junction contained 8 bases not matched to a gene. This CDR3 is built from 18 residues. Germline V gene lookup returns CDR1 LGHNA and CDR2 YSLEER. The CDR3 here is CASSQEYGQGTGANVLTF. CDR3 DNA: TGCGCCAGCAGCCAGGAGTACGGACAGGGGACTGGGGCCAACGTCCTGACTTTC.

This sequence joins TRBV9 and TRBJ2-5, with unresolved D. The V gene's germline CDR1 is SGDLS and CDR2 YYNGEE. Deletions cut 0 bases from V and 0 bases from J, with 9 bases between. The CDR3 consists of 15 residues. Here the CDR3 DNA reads TGTGCCAGCAGCGTAGGCGAGGTAGACCAAGAGACCCAGTACTTC. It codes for CASSVGEVDQETQYF.

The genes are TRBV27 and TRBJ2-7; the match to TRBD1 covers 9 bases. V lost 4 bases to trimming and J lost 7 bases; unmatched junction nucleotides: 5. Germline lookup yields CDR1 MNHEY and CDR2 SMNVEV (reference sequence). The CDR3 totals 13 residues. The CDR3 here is CASSWDRVGEQYF. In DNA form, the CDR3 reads TGTGCCAGCAGTTGGGACAGGGTGGGGGAGCAGTACTTC.

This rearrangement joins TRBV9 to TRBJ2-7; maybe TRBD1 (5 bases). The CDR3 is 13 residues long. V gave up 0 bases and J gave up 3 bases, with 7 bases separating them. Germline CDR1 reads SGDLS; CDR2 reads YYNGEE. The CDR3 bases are TGTGCCAGCAGCGTAGACCAGGGCTACGAGCAGTACTTC. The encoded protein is CASSVDQGYEQYF.

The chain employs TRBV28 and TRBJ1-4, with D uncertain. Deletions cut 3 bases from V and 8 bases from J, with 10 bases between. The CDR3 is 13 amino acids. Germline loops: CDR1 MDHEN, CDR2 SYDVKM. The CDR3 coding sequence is TGTGCCAGCAGTTTTTTGGGCGGGGAAAAACTGTTTTTT. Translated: CASSFLGGEKLFF.